The clone carrying this T cell receptor beta chain was recorded at least ten times. The CDR3 runs 13 residues. The germline V gene has CDR1 MDHEN and CDR2 SYDVKM. This entry is derived from a study of T cells in Graves' hyperthyroidism and ophthalmopathy. RNA transcripts were the template for amplifying TCR beta CDR3 regions. Initially, a first-round RT-PCR of the TCR CDR3 employed the HTBI primer set. TCRdb called the multiplex PCR reads again in MiXCR, with one record for every CDR3 protein. Of a few hundred thousand distinct CDR3 sequences listed, 15% to 19% are singletons. Lactation, pregnancy, other autoimmune disease or uncontrolled infection led to exclusion of patients.

The gene calls are TRBV28 and TRBJ2-7, with TRBD1 matching over 7 bases. The clonotype originates from a woman between 25 and 40 years old with Graves' hyperthyroidism. Input material: blood. DNA for the CDR3: TGTGCTTCTAGGATACAGGGGCCTCACGAGCAGTACTTC. This translates into CASRIQGPHEQYF.